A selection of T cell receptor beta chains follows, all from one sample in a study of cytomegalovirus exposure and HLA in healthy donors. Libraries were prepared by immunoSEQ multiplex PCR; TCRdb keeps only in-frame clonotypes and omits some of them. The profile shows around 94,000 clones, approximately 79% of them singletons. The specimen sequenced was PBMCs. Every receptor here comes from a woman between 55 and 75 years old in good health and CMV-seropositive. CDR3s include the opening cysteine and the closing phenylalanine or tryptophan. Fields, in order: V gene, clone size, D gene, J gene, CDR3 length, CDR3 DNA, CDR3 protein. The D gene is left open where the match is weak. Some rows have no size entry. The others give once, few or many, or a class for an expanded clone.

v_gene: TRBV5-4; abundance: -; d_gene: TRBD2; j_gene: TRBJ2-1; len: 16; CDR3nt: TGTGCCAGCAGTCATGGGACTAGCGGGAACTACAATGAGCAGTTCTTC; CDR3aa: CASSHGTSGNYNEQFF
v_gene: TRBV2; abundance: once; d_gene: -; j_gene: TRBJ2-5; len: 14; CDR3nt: TGTGCCAGCAGTGAACGTCGGGGGTGGGAGACCCAGTACTTC; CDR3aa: CASSERRGWETQYF
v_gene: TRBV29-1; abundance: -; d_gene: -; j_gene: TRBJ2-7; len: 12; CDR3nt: TGCAGCGGTCGGACACTCTCCTACGAGCAGTACTTC; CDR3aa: CSGRTLSYEQYF
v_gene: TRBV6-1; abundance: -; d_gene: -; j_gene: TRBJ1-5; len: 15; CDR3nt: TGTGCCATCTCTTTGAGGGCGTCAAGCAATCAGCCCCAGCATTTT; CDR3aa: CAISLRASSNQPQHF
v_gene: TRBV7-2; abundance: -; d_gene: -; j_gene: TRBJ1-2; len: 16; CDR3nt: TGTGCCAGCAGCCCCCGAGGAACGGCTCATAACTATGGCTACACCTTC; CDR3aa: CASSPRGTAHNYGYTF
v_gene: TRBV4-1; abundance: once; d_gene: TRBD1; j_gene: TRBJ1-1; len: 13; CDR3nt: TGCGCCAGCAGCTATCCAGGGGGCGATGAAGCTTTCTTT; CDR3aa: CASSYPGGDEAFF
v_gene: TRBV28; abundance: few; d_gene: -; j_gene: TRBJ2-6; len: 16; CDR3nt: TGTGCCAGCAGTTCCTTTTTGGCAGGGGGGCTCAGCGTCCTGACTTTC; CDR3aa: CASSSFLAGGLSVLTF
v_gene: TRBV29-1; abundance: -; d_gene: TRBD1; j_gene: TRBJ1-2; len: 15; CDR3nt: TGCAGCGTTGAAGGTCAGGGGGAACCTAACTATGGCTACACCTTC; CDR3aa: CSVEGQGEPNYGYTF
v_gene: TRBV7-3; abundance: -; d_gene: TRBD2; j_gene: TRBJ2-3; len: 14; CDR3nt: TGTGCCAGCAGCTTATCCCGGGACTACGATACGCAGTATTTT; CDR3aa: CASSLSRDYDTQYF
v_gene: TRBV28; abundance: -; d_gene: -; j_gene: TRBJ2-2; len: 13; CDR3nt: TGTGCCAGCAGTTTGCGGCACACCGGGGAGCTGTTTTTT; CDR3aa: CASSLRHTGELFF
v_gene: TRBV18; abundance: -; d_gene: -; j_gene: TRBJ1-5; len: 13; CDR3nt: TGTGCCAGCTCAAAGGCCGGGGAGGGGCCCCAGCATTTT; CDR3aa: CASSKAGEGPQHF
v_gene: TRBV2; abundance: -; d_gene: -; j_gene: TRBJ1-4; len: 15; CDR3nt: TGTGCCAGCAGTGAAATTCGTTCAACTAATGAAAAACTGTTTTTT; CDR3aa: CASSEIRSTNEKLFF
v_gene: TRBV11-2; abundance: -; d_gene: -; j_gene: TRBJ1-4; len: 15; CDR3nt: TGTGCCAGCAGCTCTACCAGTGGGTTAATGGGCGAACTGTTTTTT; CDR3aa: CASSSTSGLMGELFF
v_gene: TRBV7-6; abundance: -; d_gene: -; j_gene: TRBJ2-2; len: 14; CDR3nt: TGTGCCAGCATGCGGGACCCCAACACCGGGGAGCTGTTTTTT; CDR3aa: CASMRDPNTGELFF
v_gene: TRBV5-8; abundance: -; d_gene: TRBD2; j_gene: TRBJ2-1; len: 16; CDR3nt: TGTGCCAGCAGCTTATGGACTAGCGGGGCCCACAATGAGCAGTTCTTC; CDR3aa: CASSLWTSGAHNEQFF
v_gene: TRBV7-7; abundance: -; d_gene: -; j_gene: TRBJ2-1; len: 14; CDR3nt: TGTGCTAGCAGCTTAGCGTGGGGGGACAATGAGCAGTTCTTC; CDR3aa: CASSLAWGDNEQFF
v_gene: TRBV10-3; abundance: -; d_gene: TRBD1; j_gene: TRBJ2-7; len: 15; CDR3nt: TGTGCCATCAGTTTCGGGACAGGGGGCGCCTACGAGCAGTACTTC; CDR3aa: CAISFGTGGAYEQYF
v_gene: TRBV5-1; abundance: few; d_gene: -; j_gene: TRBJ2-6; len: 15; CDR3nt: TGCGCCAGCAGCCTTGACTACTCTGGGGCCAACGTCCTGACTTTC; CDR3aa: CASSLDYSGANVLTF
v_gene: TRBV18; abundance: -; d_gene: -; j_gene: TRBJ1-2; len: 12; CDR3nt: TGTGCCAGCTCAAGTGCAGGGGTCGGCTACACCTTC; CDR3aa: CASSSAGVGYTF
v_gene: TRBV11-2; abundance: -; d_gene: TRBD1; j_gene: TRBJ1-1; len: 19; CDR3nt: TGTGCCAGCAGCCGACCCATCGGACAGGCGAGGATTCGGAACGCTGAAGCTTTCTTT; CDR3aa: CASSRPIGQARIRNAEAFF
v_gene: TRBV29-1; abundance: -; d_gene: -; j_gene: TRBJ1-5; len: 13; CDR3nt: TGCAGCGTGGGACACCAACCTAATCAGCCCCAGCATTTT; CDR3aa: CSVGHQPNQPQHF
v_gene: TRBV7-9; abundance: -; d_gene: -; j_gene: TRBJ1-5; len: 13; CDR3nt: TGTGCCAGCAGCTTATCCTCCCAGCAGCCCCAGCATTTT; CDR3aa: CASSLSSQQPQHF
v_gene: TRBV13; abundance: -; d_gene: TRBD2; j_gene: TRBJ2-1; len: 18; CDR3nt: TGTGCCAGCAGCTCCCACCCCTCTAAGGCGGGAGGCTACAATGAGCAGTTCTTC; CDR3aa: CASSSHPSKAGGYNEQFF
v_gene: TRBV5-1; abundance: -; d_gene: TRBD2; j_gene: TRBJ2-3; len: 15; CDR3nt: TGCGCCAGCAGCTCGGGACTAGCAATCACAGATACGCAGTATTTT; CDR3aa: CASSSGLAITDTQYF
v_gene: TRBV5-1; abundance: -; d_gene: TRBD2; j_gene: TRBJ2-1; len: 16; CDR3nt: TGCGCCAGCAGCTTGACTAGCGGCTACTCCTACAATGAGCAGTTCTTC; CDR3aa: CASSLTSGYSYNEQFF
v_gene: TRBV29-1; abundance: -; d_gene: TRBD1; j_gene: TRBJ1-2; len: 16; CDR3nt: TGCAGCGTTTCTTCGACAGGGGTCTTGAAGATCTATGGCTACACCTTC; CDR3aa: CSVSSTGVLKIYGYTF
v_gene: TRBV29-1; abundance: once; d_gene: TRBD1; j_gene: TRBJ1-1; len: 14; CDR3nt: TGCAGCGTCAAGTTACAGGGGGCGTTCACTGAAGCTTTCTTT; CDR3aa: CSVKLQGAFTEAFF
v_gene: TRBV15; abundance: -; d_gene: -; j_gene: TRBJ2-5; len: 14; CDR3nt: TGTGCCACCAGCAGAGTAACACTAGAAGAGACCCAGTACTTC; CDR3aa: CATSRVTLEETQYF